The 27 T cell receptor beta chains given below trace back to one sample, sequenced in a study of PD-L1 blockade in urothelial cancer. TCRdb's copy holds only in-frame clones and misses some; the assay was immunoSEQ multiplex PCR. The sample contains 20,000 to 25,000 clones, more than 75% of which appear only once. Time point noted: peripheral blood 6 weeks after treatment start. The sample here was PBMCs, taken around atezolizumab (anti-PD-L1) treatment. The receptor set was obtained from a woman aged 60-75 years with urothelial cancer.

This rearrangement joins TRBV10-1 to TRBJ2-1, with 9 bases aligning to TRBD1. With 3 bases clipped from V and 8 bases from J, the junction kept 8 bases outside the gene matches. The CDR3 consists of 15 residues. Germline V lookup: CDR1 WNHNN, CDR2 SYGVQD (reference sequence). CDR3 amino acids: CASSETGTGYDEQFF. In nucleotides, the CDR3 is TGCGCCAGCAGTGAAACCGGGACAGGGTACGATGAGCAGTTCTTC.

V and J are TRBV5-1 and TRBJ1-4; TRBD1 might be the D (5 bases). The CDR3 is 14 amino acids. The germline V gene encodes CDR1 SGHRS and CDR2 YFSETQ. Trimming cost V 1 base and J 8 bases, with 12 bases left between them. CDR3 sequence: CASSLQGYGEKLFF. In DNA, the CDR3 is TGCGCCAGCAGCTTGCAGGGTTACGGAGAAAAACTGTTTTTT.

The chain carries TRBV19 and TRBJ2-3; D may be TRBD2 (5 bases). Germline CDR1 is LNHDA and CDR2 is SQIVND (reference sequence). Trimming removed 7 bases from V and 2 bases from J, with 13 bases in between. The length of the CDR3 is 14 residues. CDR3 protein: CASTADWVTDTQYF. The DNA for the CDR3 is TGTGCCAGTACCGCGGACTGGGTCACAGATACGCAGTATTTT.

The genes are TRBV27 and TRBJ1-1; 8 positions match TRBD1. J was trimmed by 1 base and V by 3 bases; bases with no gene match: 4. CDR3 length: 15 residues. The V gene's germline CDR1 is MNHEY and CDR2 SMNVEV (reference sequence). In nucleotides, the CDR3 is TGTGCCAGCAGTTTCTCAGGGGGCTGGAACACTGAAGCTTTCTTT. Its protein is CASSFSGGWNTEAFF.

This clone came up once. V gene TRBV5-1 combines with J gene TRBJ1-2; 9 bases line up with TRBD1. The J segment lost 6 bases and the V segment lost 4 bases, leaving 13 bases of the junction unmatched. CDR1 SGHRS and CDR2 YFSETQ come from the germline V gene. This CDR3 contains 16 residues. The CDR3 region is CASSHNPGQGGDGYTF. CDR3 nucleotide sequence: TGCGCCAGCAGCCATAACCCGGGACAGGGAGGGGATGGCTACACCTTC. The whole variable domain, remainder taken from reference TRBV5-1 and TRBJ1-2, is KAGVTQTPRYLIKTRGQQVTLSCSPISGHRSVSWYQQTPGQGLQFLFEYFSETQRNKGNFPGRFSGRQFSNSRSEMNVSTLELGDSALYLCASSHNPGQGGDGYTFGSGTRLTVV.

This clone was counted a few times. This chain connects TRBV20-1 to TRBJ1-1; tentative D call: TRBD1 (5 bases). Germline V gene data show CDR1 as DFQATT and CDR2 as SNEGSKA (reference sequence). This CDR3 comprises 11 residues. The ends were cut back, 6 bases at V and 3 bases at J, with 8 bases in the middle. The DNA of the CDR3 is TGCAGTGCGGCGGGGGACACTGAAGCTTTCTTT. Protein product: CSAAGDTEAFF.

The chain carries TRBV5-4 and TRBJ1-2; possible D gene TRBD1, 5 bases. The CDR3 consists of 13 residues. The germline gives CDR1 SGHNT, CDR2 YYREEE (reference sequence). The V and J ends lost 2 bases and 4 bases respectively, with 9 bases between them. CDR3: CASSFQGFYGYTF. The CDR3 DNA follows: TGTGCCAGCAGCTTCCAGGGTTTCTATGGCTACACCTTC.

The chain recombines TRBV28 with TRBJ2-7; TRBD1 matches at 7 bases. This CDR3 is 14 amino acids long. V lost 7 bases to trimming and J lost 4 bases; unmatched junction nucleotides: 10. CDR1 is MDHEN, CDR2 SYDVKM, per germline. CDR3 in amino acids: CASMPAGTAYEQYF. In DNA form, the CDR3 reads TGTGCCAGCATGCCCGCCGGGACAGCTTACGAGCAGTACTTC.

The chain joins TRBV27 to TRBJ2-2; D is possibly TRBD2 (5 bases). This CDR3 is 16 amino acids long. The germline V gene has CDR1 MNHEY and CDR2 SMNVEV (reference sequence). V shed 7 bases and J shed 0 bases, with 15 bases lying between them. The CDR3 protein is CASTFENSANTGELFF. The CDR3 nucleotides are TGTGCCAGCACCTTTGAAAATAGCGCGAACACCGGGGAGCTGTTTTTT.

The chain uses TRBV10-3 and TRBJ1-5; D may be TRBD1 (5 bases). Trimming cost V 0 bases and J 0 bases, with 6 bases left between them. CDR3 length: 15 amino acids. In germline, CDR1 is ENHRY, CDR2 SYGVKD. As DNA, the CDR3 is TGTGCCATCAGTGAGTCCGGGGGTAGCAATCAGCCCCAGCATTTT. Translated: CAISESGGSNQPQHF.

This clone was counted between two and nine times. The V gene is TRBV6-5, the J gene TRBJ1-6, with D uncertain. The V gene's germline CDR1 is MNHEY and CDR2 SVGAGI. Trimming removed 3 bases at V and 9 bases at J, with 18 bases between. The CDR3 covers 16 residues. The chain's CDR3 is CASSYSPQWEASPLHF. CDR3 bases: TGTGCCAGCAGTTATTCCCCACAGTGGGAGGCTTCACCCCTCCACTTT.

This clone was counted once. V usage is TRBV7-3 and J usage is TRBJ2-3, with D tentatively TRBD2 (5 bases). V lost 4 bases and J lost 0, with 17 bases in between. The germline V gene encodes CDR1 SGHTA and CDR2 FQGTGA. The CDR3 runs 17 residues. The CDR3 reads CASSSGTRTFSTDTQYF. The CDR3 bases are TGTGCCAGCAGCTCCGGCACTAGGACCTTCAGCACAGATACGCAGTATTTT.

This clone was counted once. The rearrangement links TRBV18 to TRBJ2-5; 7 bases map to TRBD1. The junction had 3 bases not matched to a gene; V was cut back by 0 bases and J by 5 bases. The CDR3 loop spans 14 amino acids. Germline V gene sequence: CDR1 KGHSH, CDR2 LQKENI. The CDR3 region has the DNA TGTGCCAGCTCACCACCTGGCAGGGGGGAGACCCAGTACTTC. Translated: CASSPPGRGETQYF.

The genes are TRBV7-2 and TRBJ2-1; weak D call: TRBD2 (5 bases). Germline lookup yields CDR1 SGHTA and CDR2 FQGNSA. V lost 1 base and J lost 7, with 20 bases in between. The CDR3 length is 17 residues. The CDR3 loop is CASSLVPTTRRNNEQFF. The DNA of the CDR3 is TGTGCCAGCAGCTTAGTCCCGACTACTCGACGGAATAATGAGCAGTTCTTC.

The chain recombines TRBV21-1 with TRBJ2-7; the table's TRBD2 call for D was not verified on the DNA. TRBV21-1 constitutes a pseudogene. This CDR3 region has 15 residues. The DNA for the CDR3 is TGTGCCAGCAGCAAAGCGCTGGCGGATCCCTACGAGCAGTACTTC. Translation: CASSKALADPYEQYF.

Here the CDR3 DNA reads TGTGCCACCTCCTCATTTGGCGGGCCTTACAATGAGCAGTTCTTC. This translates into CATSSFGGPYNEQFF. The chain joins TRBV18 to TRBJ2-1; tentative D call: TRBD2 (5 bases). Trimming removed 10 bases from V and 4 bases from J, with 20 bases in between. The germline CDR1 and CDR2 sequences are KGHSH and LQKENI. The CDR3 is 15 amino acids. Using reference TRBV18 and TRBJ2-1 for the parts outside the CDR3, the full variable domain is NAGVMQNPRHLVRRRGQEARLRCSPMKGHSHVYWYRQLPEEGLKFMVYLQKENIIDESGMPKERFSAEFPKEGPSILRIQQVVRGDSAAYFCATSSFGGPYNEQFFGPGTRLTVL.

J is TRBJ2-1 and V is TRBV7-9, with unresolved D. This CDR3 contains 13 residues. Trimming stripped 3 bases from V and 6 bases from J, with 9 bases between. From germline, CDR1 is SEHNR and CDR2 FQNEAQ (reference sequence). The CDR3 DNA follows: TGTGCCAGCAGCTTTTTGTCGGTCAATGAGCAGTTCTTC. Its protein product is CASSFLSVNEQFF. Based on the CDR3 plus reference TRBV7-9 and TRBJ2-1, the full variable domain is DTGVSQNPRHKITKRGQNVTFRCDPISEHNRLYWYRQTLGQGPEFLTYFQNEAQLEKSRLLSDRFSAERPKGSFSTLEIQRTEQGDSAMYLCASSFLSVNEQFFGPGTRLTVL.

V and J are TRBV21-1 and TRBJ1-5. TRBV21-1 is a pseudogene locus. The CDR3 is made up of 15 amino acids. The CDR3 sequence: CASFDRRGAGQPQHF. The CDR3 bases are TGTGCCAGCTTCGACCGGCGGGGAGCGGGTCAGCCCCAGCATTTT.

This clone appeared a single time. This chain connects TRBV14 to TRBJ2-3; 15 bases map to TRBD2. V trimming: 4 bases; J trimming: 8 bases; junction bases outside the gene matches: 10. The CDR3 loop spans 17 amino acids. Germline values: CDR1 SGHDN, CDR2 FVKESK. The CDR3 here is CASSLSKRTSGGGTQYF. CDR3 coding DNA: TGTGCCAGCAGCCTATCAAAGCGGACTAGCGGGGGGGGTACGCAGTATTTT.

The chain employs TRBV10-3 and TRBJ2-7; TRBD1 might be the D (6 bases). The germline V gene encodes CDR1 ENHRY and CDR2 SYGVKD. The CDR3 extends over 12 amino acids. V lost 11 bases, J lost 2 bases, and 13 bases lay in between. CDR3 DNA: TGTGCCTCTAAGGACAGAACCTACGAGCAGTACTTC. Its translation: CASKDRTYEQYF.

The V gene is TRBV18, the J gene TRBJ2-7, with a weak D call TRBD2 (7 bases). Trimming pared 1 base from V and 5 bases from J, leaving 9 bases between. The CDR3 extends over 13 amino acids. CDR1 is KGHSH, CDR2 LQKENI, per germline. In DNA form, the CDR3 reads TGTGCCAGCTCACCACTGCGGGGGCACGAGCAGTACTTC. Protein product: CASSPLRGHEQYF. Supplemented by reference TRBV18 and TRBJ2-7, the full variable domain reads NAGVMQNPRHLVRRRGQEARLRCSPMKGHSHVYWYRQLPEEGLKFMVYLQKENIIDESGMPKERFSAEFPKEGPSILRIQQVVRGDSAAYFCASSPLRGHEQYFGPGTRLTVT.

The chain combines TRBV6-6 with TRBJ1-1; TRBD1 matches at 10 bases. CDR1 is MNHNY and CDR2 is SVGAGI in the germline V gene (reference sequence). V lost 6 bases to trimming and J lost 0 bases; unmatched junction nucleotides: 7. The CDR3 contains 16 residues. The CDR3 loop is CASSLTGGWMNTEAFF. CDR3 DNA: TGTGCCAGCAGCTTGACAGGGGGCTGGATGAACACTGAAGCTTTCTTT.

CDR3 region: CASSAGRTYNSPLHF. The CDR3 DNA reads TGTGCCAGCAGCGCGGGGCGCACCTATAATTCACCCCTCCACTTT. This chain connects TRBV7-2 to TRBJ1-6; D may be TRBD1 (5 bases). The CDR3 spans 15 residues. Germline CDR1 reads SGHTA; CDR2 reads FQGNSA. Trimming pared 5 bases from V and 2 bases from J, leaving 10 bases between.

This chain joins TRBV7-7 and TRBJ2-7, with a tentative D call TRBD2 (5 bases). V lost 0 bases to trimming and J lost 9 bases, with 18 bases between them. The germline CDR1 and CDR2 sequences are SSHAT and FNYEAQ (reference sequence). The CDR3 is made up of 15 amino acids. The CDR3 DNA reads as TGTGCCAGCAGCTTAGCGGTGGGAGAAGGGTTCGGGCAGTACTTC. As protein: CASSLAVGEGFGQYF.

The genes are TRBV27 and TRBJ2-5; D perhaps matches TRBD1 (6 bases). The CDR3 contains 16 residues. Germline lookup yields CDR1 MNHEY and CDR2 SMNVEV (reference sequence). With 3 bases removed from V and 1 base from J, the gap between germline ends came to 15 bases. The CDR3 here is CASSFGGAMIQETQYF. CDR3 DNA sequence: TGTGCCAGCAGTTTTGGGGGCGCAATGATCCAAGAGACCCAGTACTTC.

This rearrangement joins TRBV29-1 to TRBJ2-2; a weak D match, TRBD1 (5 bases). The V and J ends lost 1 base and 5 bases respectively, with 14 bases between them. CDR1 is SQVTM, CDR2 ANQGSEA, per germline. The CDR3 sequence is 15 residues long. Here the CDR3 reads CSVEVGRSGTGELFF. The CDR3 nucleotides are TGCAGCGTTGAAGTAGGGCGGTCAGGGACCGGGGAGCTGTTTTTT.

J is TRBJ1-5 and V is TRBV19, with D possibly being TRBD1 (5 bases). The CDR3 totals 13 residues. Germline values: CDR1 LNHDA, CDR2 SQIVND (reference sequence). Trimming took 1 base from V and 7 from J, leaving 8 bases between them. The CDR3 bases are TGTGCCAGTAGTATAGGGGGGGGGCAGCCCCAGCATTTT. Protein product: CASSIGGGQPQHF. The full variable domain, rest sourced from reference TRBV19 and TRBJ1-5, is DGGITQSPKYLFRKEGQNVTLSCEQNLNHDAMYWYRQDPGQGLRLIYYSQIVNDFQKGDIAEGYSVSREKKESFPLTVTSAQKNPTAFYLCASSIGGGQPQHFGDGTRLSIL.